One and the same sample provided the 21 T cell receptor beta chains below, sequenced in a study of CD8 T cells in ankylosing spondylitis. TCRdb re-called the 5' RACE reads with MiXCR, one entry per CDR3 protein. The data contain just under 350,000 distinct CDR3 sequences, 14% to 15% of them singletons. Sequenced: blood, either unsorted or a sorted T cell fraction (not recorded which). The source is a male donor with ankylosing spondylitis or in good health (not recorded which).

This clonotype was recorded many times. The CDR3 is CASSLWTKNSREAFF. As DNA, the CDR3 is TGTGCCAGCAGTTTATGGACCAAAAACTCAAGAGAAGCTTTCTTT. The genes are TRBV12-3 or TRBV12-4 and TRBJ1-1; D gene uncertain. The ends were cut back, 2 bases at V and 8 bases at J, with 18 bases in the middle. The CDR3 runs 15 residues.

CDR3 region: CASSLSGQGGRYTF. The CDR3 bases are TGTGCCAGCAGTTTATCGGGACAGGGGGGACGCTACACCTTC. This chain uses TRBV12-3 or TRBV12-4 with TRBJ1-2; 11 bases match TRBD1. V shed 2 bases, J shed 9 bases, and the junction held 5 bases outside the gene matches. The CDR3 contains 14 residues.

The genes are TRBV20-1 and TRBJ1-1, with 9 bases aligning to TRBD1. CDR1 and CDR2 from the germline V gene are DFQATT and SNEGSKA (reference sequence). V lost 0 bases, J lost 6 bases, and 11 bases stayed unmatched. The CDR3 spans 16 residues. CDR3 region: CSARDTRTGAGAEAFF. Written as DNA, the CDR3 is TGCAGTGCTAGAGATACAAGGACAGGGGCTGGCGCTGAAGCTTTCTTT.

This clonotype was seen only a few times. The chain has TRBV14 and TRBJ2-7; D not certain. Trimming took 0 bases from V and 8 from J, leaving 11 bases between them. The CDR3 is made up of 13 amino acids. Germline V lookup: CDR1 SGHDN, CDR2 FVKESK. In DNA form, the CDR3 reads TGTGCCAGCAGCCAAGATTATTCATCACAGCAGTACTTC. It specifies CASSQDYSSQQYF.

This clonotype appeared many times. The CDR3, as DNA: TGCGCCAGCAGCCTGGGACAGGGAAAAAACATTCAGTACTTC. Residues: CASSLGQGKNIQYF. J is TRBJ2-4 and V is TRBV5-1, with TRBD1 matching over 9 bases. The CDR3 extends over 14 amino acids. Germline CDR1 reads SGHRS; CDR2 reads YFSETQ. The V and J ends lost 4 bases and 4 bases, in that order; junction bases with no gene match: 3.

In this sample, this clonotype turned up a few times. The rearrangement joins TRBV7-9 to TRBJ1-2, with 7 bases matching TRBD1. With 4 bases clipped from V and 6 bases from J, the junction kept 5 bases outside the gene matches. This CDR3 has 13 amino acids. Germline lookup yields CDR1 SEHNR and CDR2 FQNEAQ (reference sequence). CDR3 region: CASSSTGFDGYTF. Here the CDR3 DNA reads TGTGCCAGCAGCTCGACAGGGTTCGATGGCTACACCTTC.

This clonotype was counted a few times. The chain joins TRBV5-1 to TRBJ2-3, with a possible D match to TRBD2 (6 bases). Germline CDR1 reads SGHRS; CDR2 reads YFSETQ. CDR3 length: 16 residues. The ends were cut back, 3 bases at V and 6 bases at J, with 20 bases in the middle. The CDR3 sequence is CASSSRDWHYQDTQYF. The CDR3 DNA follows: TGCGCCAGCAGCTCCCGGGACTGGCATTATCAGGATACGCAGTATTTT.

The sample holds a few counts of this clonotype. The chain is built from TRBV12-3 or TRBV12-4 and TRBJ2-1, with TRBD2 matching over 11 bases. With V trimmed by 3 bases and J by 6 bases, 13 bases remained unmatched. The CDR3 has 18 residues. CDR3 in DNA: TGTGCCAGCAGTTTCAGACTAGCGGGACCTCGTGCTTTCAATGAGCAGTTCTTC. Translating it yields CASSFRLAGPRAFNEQFF.

The rearrangement joins TRBV7-9 to TRBJ1-2; D ambiguous. The V end was cut by 5 bases, the J end by 3 bases, with 10 bases between. From germline, CDR1 is SEHNR and CDR2 FQNEAQ (reference sequence). This CDR3 has 13 amino acids. The DNA for the CDR3 is TGTGCCAGCAGCGGGGAGGGCCACTATGGCTACACCTTC. This sequence encodes CASSGEGHYGYTF.

Remarks on this clonotype: At one end, the junction sequence differs from germline, possibly due to a read error. The gene calls are TRBV6-1 and TRBJ1-1, with TRBD1 as a possible D gene (5 bases). Per the germline V gene, CDR1 is MNHNS and CDR2 is SASEGT. The CDR3 spans 13 residues. CDR3 amino acids: CATSPGLNTEAFF. The CDR3 nucleotides read TGTGCCACCAGTCCGGGACTGAACACTGAAGCTTTCTTT.

This clonotype was seen more than once but under ten times. The rearrangement joins TRBV4-2 to TRBJ2-1; TRBD2 aligns across 12 bases. The ends lost 4 bases at V and 7 bases at J; junction bases unmatched: 5. The CDR3 has 15 residues. Germline CDR1 reads LGHNA; CDR2 reads YNFKEQ. Written as DNA, the CDR3 is TGTGCCAGCAGCCCTAGCGGGGGGGCTAAGAATGAGCAGTTCTTC. This codes for CASSPSGGAKNEQFF.

This clonotype appeared many times. This sequence joins TRBV5-1 and TRBJ2-1; unclear D gene. The CDR3 spans 14 residues. From germline, CDR1 is SGHRS and CDR2 YFSETQ. Trimming took 4 bases from V and 7 from J, leaving 15 bases between them. DNA of the CDR3: TGCGCCAGCAGCCTAGTGGCCGAGTGGAATGAGCAGTTCTTC. Protein sequence: CASSLVAEWNEQFF. Full variable domain (missing parts from reference TRBV5-1 and TRBJ2-1): KAGVTQTPRYLIKTRGQQVTLSCSPISGHRSVSWYQQTPGQGLQFLFEYFSETQRNKGNFPGRFSGRQFSNSRSEMNVSTLELGDSALYLCASSLVAEWNEQFFGPGTRLTVL.

This clonotype was seen ten or more times. The V and J genes are TRBV10-3 and TRBJ2-7; 9 nucleotides agree with TRBD1. With V trimmed by 4 bases and J by 2 bases, 3 bases remained unmatched. This CDR3 is 14 amino acids long. Germline V gene sequence: CDR1 ENHRY, CDR2 SYGVKD. This chain's CDR3 is CAISVTGGPYEQYF. DNA of the CDR3: TGTGCCATCAGTGTGACAGGGGGTCCCTACGAGCAGTACTTC.

The J gene is TRBJ2-7, the V gene TRBV20-1, with D unclear. Deletions cut 0 bases from V and 1 base from J, with 10 bases between. The CDR3 spans 14 residues. Germline values: CDR1 DFQATT, CDR2 SNEGSKA (reference sequence). The CDR3 is CSARDRATSYEQYF. In DNA form, the CDR3 reads TGCAGTGCTAGAGATCGGGCGACTTCCTACGAGCAGTACTTC.

This clonotype was counted at least ten times. J is TRBJ1-5 and V is TRBV12-3 or TRBV12-4; no reliable D call. Trimming took 2 bases from V and 5 from J, leaving 13 bases between them. This CDR3 has 15 residues. DNA of the CDR3: TGTGCCAGCAGTTTACGGATGGGTCCCGATCAGCCCCAGCATTTT. Translating it yields CASSLRMGPDQPQHF.

The sample holds a few counts of this clonotype. The V and J genes are TRBV2 and TRBJ2-2, with D maybe TRBD2 (5 bases). The CDR3 runs to 15 residues. Per the germline V gene, CDR1 is SNHLY and CDR2 is FYNNEI. Trimming cost V 4 bases and J 6 bases, with 15 bases left between them. CDR3 protein: CASSVPPEGAGELFF. CDR3 nucleotides: TGTGCCAGCAGTGTGCCCCCCGAGGGAGCCGGGGAGCTGTTTTTT.

This chain connects TRBV4-1 to TRBJ1-2; TRBD1 is a possible D gene (6 bases). The germline V and J ends were trimmed by 4 bases and 0 bases, with 18 bases remaining between them. The germline CDR1 and CDR2 sequences are MGHRA and YSYEKL. The CDR3 length is 17 residues. The CDR3: CASSPRPRDTTNYGYTF. CDR3 DNA: TGCGCCAGCAGCCCACGTCCAAGGGACACTACTAACTATGGCTACACCTTC.

This clonotype was counted a few times. CDR3 loop: CATSRDPPGLPTDTQYF. CDR3 sequence (DNA): TGTGCCACCAGCAGAGATCCGCCGGGACTACCAACAGATACGCAGTATTTT. The V gene is TRBV15, the J gene TRBJ2-3; 7 bases are a match to TRBD2. Germline lookup yields CDR1 LNHNV and CDR2 YYDKDF (reference sequence). With V trimmed by 0 bases and J by 3 bases, 9 bases remained unmatched. CDR3 length equals 17 residues. Drawing the rest from reference TRBV15 and TRBJ2-3, the complete variable domain is DAMVIQNPRYQVTQFGKPVTLSCSQTLNHNVMYWYQQKSSQAPKLLFHYYDKDFNNEADTPDNFQSRRPNTSFCFLDIRSPGLGDTAMYLCATSRDPPGLPTDTQYFGPGTRLTVL.

This chain joins TRBV7-9 and TRBJ2-3, with TRBD1 matching over 8 bases. Germline CDR1 and CDR2: SEHNR and FQNEAQ (reference sequence). V lost 8 bases and J lost 2; bases outside the gene matches: 9. This CDR3 comprises 15 residues. The CDR3 nucleotides read TGTGCCAGCGTTTTAGACAGGGGAAACACAGATACGCAGTATTTT. Its translation: CASVLDRGNTDTQYF.

In its sample, this clonotype was seen many times. The chain joins TRBV4-1 to TRBJ2-2; D gene unclear. With 5 bases removed from V and 0 bases from J, the gap between germline ends came to 7 bases. Germline V gene lookup returns CDR1 MGHRA and CDR2 YSYEKL. CDR3 length equals 14 residues. Here the CDR3 reads CASSRTSNTGELFF. In nucleotides, the CDR3 is TGCGCCAGCAGCAGGACGTCGAACACCGGGGAGCTGTTTTTT.

A single count supports this clonotype. This sequence joins TRBV19 and TRBJ1-2; tentatively, D is TRBD1 (6 bases). V shed 6 bases and J shed 4 bases, with 15 bases lying between them. The CDR3 is 14 residues long. Germline loops: CDR1 LNHDA, CDR2 SQIVND (reference sequence). The chain's CDR3 is CASRPSGESYGYTF. Written as DNA, the CDR3 is TGTGCCAGTAGGCCGTCAGGGGAATCCTATGGCTACACCTTC.